This T cell receptor (beta chain) comes out of a study of cytomegalovirus exposure and HLA in healthy donors. Vbeta (60) and Jbeta (13) primers were used in the PCR. The repertoire was sequenced with immunoSEQ multiplex PCR; TCRdb's copy has only in-frame clones and lacks some. The data contain under 200,000 clones, 65% to 90% of them singletons. Study observations and caveats: In a later analysis, TCR beta V- and J-gene trimming was associated with a missense DCLRE1C variant. It was reportedly the case that the classifier diagnosed cytomegalovirus status with high specificity and sensitivity. In vitro checks showed that three CMV-associated chains really do target CMV antigens.

In the case of this clone: The target antigen is unknown.

Germline V lookup: CDR1 MGHDK, CDR2 SYGVNS. Trimming pared 4 bases from V and 4 bases from J, leaving 8 bases between. This CDR3 spans 13 amino acids. This TCR came from a human donor in good health. The sequencing input was PBMCs. The V call is TRBV25-1, the J call TRBJ1-5; D possibly corresponds to TRBD1 (5 bases). CDR3 DNA: TGTGCCAGCAGTGGGGGGGGGAATCAGCCCCAGCATTTT. The encoded protein is CASSGGGNQPQHF.